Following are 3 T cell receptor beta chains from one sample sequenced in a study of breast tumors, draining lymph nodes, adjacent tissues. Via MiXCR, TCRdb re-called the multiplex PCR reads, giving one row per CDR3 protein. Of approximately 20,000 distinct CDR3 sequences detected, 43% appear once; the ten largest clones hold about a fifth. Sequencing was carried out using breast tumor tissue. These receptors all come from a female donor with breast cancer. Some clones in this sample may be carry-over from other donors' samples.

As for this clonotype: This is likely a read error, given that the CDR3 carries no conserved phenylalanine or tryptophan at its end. Here the CDR3 reads CASSQERGYEQYS. CDR3 in DNA: TGTGCCAGCAGCCAAGAACGCGGCTACGAGCAGTACTCC. This chain joins TRBV14 and TRBJ2-7; D not resolved. The V gene's germline CDR1 is SGHDN and CDR2 FVKESK. The CDR3 totals 13 residues. Trimming left V 0 bases short and J 3 bases short, with 6 bases between.

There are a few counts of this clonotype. The CDR3 coding sequence is TGTGCCCGGACTCGGGTTCTGGGGGGGGTAGAGACCCAGTACTTC. Residues: CARTRVLGGVETQYF. The chain recombines TRBV30 with TRBJ2-5; 7 nucleotides match TRBD2. Per the germline V gene, CDR1 is GTSNPN and CDR2 is SVGIG (reference sequence). The CDR3 contains 15 residues. Trimming at V came to 8 bases and at J to 4 bases, leaving 16 bases not matched to a gene.

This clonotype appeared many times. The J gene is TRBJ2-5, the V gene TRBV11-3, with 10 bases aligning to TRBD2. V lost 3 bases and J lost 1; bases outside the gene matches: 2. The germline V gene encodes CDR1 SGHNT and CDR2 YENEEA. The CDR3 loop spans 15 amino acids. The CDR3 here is CASSFGTSAQETQYF. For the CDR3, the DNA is TGTGCCAGCAGCTTTGGGACTAGCGCCCAAGAGACCCAGTACTTC.